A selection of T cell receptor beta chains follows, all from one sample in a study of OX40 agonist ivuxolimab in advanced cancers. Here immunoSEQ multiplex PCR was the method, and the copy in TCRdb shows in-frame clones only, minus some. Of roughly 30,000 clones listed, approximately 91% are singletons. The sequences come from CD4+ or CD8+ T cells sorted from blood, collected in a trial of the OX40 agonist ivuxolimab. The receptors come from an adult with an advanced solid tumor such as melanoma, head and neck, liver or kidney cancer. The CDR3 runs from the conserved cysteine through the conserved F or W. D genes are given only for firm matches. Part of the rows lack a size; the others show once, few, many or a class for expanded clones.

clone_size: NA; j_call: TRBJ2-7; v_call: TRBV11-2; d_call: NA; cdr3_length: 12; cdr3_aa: CASSSQRDEQYF; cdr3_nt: TGTGCCAGCAGCTCTCAGCGGGACGAGCAGTACTTC
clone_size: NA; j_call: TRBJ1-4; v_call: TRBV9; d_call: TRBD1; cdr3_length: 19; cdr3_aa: CASSVDWTGIMNRGEKLFF; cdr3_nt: TGTGCCAGCAGCGTAGACTGGACAGGTATTATGAACCGCGGTGAAAAACTGTTTTTT
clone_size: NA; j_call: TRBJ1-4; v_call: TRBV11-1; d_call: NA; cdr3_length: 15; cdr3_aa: CASSAGANHNEKLFF; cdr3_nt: TGTGCCAGCAGCGCGGGGGCGAATCACAATGAAAAACTGTTTTTT
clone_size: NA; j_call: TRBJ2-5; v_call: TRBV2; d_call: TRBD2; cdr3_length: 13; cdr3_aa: CASSGGAQETQYF; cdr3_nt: TGTGCCAGCAGCGGGGGGGCCCAGGAGACCCAGTACTTC
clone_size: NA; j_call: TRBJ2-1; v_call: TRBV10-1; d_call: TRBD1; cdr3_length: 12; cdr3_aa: CASSTGGTEQFF; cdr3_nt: TGCGCCAGCAGTACAGGGGGCACTGAGCAGTTCTTC
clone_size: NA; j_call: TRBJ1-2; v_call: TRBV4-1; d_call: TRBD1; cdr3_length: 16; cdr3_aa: CASSPALGGLNYGYTF; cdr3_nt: TGCGCCAGCAGCCCGGCCCTAGGGGGCCTCAACTATGGCTACACCTTC
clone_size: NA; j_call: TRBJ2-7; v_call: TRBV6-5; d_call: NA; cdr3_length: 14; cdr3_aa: CASSYNDRYDEQYF; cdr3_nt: TGTGCCAGCAGTTACAACGACAGGTATGACGAGCAGTACTTC
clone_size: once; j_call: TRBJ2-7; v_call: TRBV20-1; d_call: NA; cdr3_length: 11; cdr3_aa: CSAREGYEQYF; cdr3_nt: TGCAGTGCTAGAGAGGGCTACGAGCAGTACTTC
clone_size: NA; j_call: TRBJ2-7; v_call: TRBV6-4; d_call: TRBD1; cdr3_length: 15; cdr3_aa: CASSCTGQGLREQYF; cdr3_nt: TGTGCCAGCAGTTGTACGGGACAGGGTTTACGCGAGCAGTACTTC
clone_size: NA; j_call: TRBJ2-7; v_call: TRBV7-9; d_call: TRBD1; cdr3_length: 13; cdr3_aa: CASPGRGRYEQYF; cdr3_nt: TGTGCCAGCCCGGGCAGGGGGCGGTACGAGCAGTACTTC
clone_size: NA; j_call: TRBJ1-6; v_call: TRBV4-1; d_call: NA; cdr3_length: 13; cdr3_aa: CASSKGGNSPLHF; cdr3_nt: TGCGCGAGCTCAAAGGGGGGAAATTCACCCCTCCACTTT
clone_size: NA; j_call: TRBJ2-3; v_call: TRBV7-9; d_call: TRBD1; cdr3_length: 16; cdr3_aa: CASSSRTGRSTDTQYF; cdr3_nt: TGTGCCAGCAGCTCCCGGACAGGGCGAAGCACAGATACGCAGTATTTT
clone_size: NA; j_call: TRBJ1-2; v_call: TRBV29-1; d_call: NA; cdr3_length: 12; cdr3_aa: CSVDPGYYGYTF; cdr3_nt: TGCAGCGTTGACCCCGGGTACTATGGCTACACCTTC
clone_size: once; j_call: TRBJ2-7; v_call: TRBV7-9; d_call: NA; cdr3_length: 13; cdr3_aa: CASSLAETGEQYF; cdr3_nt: TGTGCCAGCAGCTTAGCTGAGACCGGCGAGCAGTACTTC
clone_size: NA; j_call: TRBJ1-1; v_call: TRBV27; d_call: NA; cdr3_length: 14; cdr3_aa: CASISYTGYTEAFF; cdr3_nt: TGTGCCAGCATATCATATACAGGGTACACTGAAGCTTTCTTT
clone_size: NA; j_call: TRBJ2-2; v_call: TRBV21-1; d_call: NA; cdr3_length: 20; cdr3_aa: CASSKSLAGVDPSNTGELFF; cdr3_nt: TGTGCCAGCAGTAAGAGTCTAGCGGGAGTCGACCCCTCGAATACCGGGGAGCTGTTTTTT
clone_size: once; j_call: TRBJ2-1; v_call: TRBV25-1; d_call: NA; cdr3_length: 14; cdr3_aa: CASSDNRPYNEQFF; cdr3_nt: TGTGCCAGCAGTGACAATAGACCTTACAATGAGCAGTTCTTC
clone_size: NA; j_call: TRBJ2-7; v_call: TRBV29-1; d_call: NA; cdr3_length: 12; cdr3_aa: CSVFGDGYEQYF; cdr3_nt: TGCAGCGTCTTTGGTGACGGCTACGAGCAGTACTTC
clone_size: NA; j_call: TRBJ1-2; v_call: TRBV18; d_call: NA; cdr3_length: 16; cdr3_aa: CASSSEGEALHYGYTF; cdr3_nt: TGTGCCAGCTCATCCGAGGGGGAGGCCCTTCACTATGGCTACACCTTC
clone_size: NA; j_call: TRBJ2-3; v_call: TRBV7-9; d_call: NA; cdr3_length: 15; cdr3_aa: CASSLGGAVTDTQYF; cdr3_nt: TGTGCCAGCAGCTTAGGCGGGGCCGTCACAGATACGCAGTATTTT
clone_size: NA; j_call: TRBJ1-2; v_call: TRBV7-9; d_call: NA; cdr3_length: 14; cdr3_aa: CASSLGGSKHGYTF; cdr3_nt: TGTGCCAGCAGCTTGGGGGGCTCCAAACATGGCTACACCTTC
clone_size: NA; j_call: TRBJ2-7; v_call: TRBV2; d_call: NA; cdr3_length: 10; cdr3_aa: CASSGLEQYF; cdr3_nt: TGTGCCAGCAGTGGGCTCGAGCAGTACTTC
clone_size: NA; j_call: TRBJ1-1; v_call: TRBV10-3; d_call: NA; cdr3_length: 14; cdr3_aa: CAISDGRGWTEAFF; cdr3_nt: TGTGCCATCAGTGATGGAAGGGGGTGGACTGAAGCTTTCTTT
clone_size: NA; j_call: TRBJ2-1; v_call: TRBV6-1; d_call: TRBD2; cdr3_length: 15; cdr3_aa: CASSEASGSFDEQFF; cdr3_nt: TGTGCCAGCAGTGAGGCTAGCGGCTCCTTCGATGAGCAGTTCTTC
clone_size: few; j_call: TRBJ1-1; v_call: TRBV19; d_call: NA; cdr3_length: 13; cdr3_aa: CASSMSGSTEAFF; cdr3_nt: TGTGCCAGTAGTATGTCGGGGTCGACTGAAGCTTTCTTT
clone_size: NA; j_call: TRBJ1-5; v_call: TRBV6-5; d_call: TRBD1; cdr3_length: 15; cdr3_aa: CASSQDRAPFQPQHF; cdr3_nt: TGTGCCAGCAGCCAGGACAGGGCACCGTTCCAGCCCCAGCATTTT
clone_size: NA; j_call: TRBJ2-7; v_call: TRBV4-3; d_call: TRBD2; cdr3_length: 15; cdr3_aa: CASSLAGGGTYEQYF; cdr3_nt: TGCGCCAGCAGCCTTGCGGGGGGCGGGACCTACGAGCAGTACTTC
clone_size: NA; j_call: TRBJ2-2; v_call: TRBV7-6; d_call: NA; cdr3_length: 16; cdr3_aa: CASSISGTPIVGELFF; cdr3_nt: TGTGCCAGCAGCATATCCGGGACTCCTATCGTGGGGGAGCTGTTTTTT
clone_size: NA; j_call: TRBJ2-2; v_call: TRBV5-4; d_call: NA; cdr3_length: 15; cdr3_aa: CASSLAATITGELFF; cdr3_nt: TGTGCCAGCAGCTTGGCCGCGACCATCACCGGGGAGCTGTTTTTT
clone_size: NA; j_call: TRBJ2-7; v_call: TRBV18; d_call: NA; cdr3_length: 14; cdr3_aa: CASSLGGQIYEQYF; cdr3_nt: TGTGCCAGCTCACTGGGGGGACAAATCTACGAGCAGTACTTC
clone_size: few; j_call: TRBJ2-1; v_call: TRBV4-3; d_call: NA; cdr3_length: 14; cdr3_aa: CASSQGGQNGEQFF; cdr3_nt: TGCGCCAGCAGCCAAGGAGGGCAAAACGGTGAGCAGTTCTTC
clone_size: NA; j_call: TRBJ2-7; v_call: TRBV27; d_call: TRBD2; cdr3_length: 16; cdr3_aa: CASSLQREGPVYEQYF; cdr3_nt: TGTGCCAGCAGTTTACAGCGGGAGGGCCCGGTCTACGAGCAGTACTTC
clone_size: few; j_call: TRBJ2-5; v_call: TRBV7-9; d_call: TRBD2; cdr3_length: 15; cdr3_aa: CASSLARLAGETQYF; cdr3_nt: TGTGCCAGCAGCTTAGCACGGCTAGCGGGAGAGACCCAGTACTTC
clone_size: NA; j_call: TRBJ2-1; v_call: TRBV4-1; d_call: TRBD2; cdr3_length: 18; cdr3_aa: CASSQEIAGLARYNEQFF; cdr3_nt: TGCGCCAGCAGCCAAGAGATAGCGGGGCTAGCTCGCTACAATGAGCAGTTCTTC
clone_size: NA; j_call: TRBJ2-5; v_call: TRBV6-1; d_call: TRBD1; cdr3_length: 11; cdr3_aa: CASSGTGGQYF; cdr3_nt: TGTGCCAGCAGTGGTACAGGGGGGCAGTACTTC
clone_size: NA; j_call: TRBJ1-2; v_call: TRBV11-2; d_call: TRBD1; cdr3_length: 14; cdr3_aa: CASSLAGTGVGYTF; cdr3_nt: TGTGCCAGCAGCTTAGCCGGGACAGGGGTTGGCTACACCTTC
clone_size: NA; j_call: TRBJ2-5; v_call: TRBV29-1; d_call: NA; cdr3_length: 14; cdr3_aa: CSVEVQGIGETQYF; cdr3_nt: TGCAGCGTTGAAGTTCAGGGAATCGGAGAGACCCAGTACTTC
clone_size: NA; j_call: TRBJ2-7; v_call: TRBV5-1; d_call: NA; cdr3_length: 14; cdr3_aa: CASSFGARAGEQYF; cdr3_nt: TGCGCCAGCAGTTTTGGGGCCAGGGCGGGGGAGCAGTACTTC
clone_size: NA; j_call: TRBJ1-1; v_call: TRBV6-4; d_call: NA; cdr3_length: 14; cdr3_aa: CASRRQERDTEAFF; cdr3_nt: TGTGCCAGCAGAAGACAGGAGAGGGACACTGAAGCTTTCTTT
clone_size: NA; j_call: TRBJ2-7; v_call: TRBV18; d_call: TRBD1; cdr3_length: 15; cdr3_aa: CASSPRDRTPYEQHF; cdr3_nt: TGTGCCAGCTCACCCCGGGACAGGACTCCCTACGAGCAGCACTTC
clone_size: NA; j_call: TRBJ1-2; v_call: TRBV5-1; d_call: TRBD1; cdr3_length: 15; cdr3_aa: CASSLYQGANYGYTF; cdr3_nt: TGCGCCAGCAGCTTGTATCAGGGGGCGAACTATGGCTACACCTTC
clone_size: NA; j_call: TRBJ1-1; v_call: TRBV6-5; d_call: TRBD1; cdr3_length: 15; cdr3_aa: CASKGGGTGETEAFF; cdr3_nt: TGTGCCAGCAAGGGGGGAGGGACAGGGGAAACTGAAGCTTTCTTT
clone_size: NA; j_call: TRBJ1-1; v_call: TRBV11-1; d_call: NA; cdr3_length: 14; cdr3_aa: CASSLGRENTEAFF; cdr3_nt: TGTGCCAGCAGTCTGGGGCGGGAGAACACTGAAGCTTTCTTT
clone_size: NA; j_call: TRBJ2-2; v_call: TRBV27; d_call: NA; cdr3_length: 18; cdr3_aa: CASSEGAGEILNTGELFF; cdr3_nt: TGTGCCAGCAGTGAAGGGGCAGGGGAGATCCTCAACACCGGGGAGCTGTTTTTT
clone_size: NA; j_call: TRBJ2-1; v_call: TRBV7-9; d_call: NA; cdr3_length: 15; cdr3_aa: CASSQGAYRGNEQFF; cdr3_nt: TGTGCCAGCAGCCAAGGGGCATATAGGGGCAATGAGCAGTTCTTC
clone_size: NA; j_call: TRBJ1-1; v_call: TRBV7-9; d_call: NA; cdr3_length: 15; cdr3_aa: CASSLVRGRNTEAFF; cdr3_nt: TGTGCCAGCAGCTTAGTTAGGGGTCGGAACACTGAAGCTTTCTTT
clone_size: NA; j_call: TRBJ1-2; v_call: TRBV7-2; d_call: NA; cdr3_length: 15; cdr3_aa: CASSFRESANYGYTF; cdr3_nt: TGTGCCAGCAGCTTCCGAGAATCTGCTAACTATGGCTACACCTTC
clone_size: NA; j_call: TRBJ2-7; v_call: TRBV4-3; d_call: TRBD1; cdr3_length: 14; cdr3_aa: CASSPTTGAYEQYF; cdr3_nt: TGCGCCAGCAGCCCGACGACAGGGGCCTACGAGCAGTACTTC